This T cell receptor beta chain is drawn from a study of T cell responses to AZD1222 COVID-19 vaccine. Study-wide points: There were repertoire samples only from the period after the peak T cell response. Donor demographics were predominantly white British with a female majority; clonal diversity may be underestimated.

Repertoires were generated with immunoSEQ multiplex PCR, while TCRdb's copy carries only in-frame clones and drops some. Of 100,000 or so clones in the sample, about 85% were seen once. Trimming left V 3 bases short and J 6 bases short, with 11 bases between. Germline CDR1 and CDR2: SNHLY and FYNNEI. This CDR3 spans 13 amino acids. With respect to this clone: Its target is not known.

The sequencing here drew on peripheral blood, taken 28 days after the second AZD1222 dose. This rearrangement joins TRBV2 to TRBJ1-2; no reliable D call. This clonotype was obtained from an adult who received the AZD1222 COVID-19 vaccine. Here the CDR3 reads CASSETPRNGYTF. The CDR3 DNA reads TGTGCCAGCAGTGAGACCCCCCGGAATGGCTACACCTTC.